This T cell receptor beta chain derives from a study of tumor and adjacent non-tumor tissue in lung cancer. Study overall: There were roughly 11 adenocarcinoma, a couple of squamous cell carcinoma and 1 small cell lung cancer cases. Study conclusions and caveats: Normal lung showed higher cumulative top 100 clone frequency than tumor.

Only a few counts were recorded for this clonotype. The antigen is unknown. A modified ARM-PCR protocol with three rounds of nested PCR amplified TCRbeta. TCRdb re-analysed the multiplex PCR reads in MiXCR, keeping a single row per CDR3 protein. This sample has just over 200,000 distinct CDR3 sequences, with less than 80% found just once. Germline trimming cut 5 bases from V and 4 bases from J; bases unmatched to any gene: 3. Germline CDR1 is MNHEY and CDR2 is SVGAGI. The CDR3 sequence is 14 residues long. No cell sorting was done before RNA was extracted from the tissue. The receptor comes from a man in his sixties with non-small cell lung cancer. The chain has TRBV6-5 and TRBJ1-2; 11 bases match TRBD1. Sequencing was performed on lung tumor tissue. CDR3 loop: CASSGGQGVYGYTF. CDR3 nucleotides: TGTGCCAGCAGTGGGGGACAGGGGGTCTATGGCTACACCTTC.